The 12 T cell receptor beta chains below come from one sample, sequenced in a study of early T cells in non-severe SARS-CoV-2 infection. TCRdb re-called the 5' RACE reads through MiXCR, storing one row per CDR3 protein. The sample shows 100,000 to 150,000 distinct CDR3 sequences, about 16% of them seen only once. Input material: whole blood. These receptors originate from an adult who was a healthcare worker with PCR-confirmed SARS-CoV-2 infection or an uninfected control (not recorded which).

This clonotype was seen only a few times. The rearrangement joins TRBV19 to TRBJ2-2; TRBD2 aligns across 7 bases. The CDR3 has 14 residues. V shed 5 bases and J 6 bases; nucleotides not matched to a gene: 6. Germline-derived CDR1 and CDR2 are LNHDA and SQIVND (reference sequence). The CDR3 region has the DNA TGTGCCAGTAGTTTCAGCGGGGCCCCCGGGGAGCTGTTTTTT. This sequence encodes CASSFSGAPGELFF.

This clonotype was seen many times. J is TRBJ1-6 and V is TRBV5-4; D is unclear. The germline V gene encodes CDR1 SGHNT and CDR2 YYREEE (reference sequence). With 0 bases removed from V and 7 bases from J, the gap between germline ends came to 8 bases. The CDR3 loop spans 14 amino acids. The CDR3, as DNA: TGTGCCAGCAGCTTGGACCCGAACAATTCACCCCTCCACTTT. It is translated as CASSLDPNNSPLHF.

The chain employs TRBV5-1 and TRBJ1-1, with TRBD1 identical over 7 bases. Germline V gene data show CDR1 as SGHRS and CDR2 as YFSETQ. The CDR3 totals 16 residues. J was trimmed by 4 bases and V by 0 bases; bases with no gene match: 9. In nucleotides, the CDR3 is TGCGCCAGCAGCTTGGCCGAGAGGGGGCCGGGCACTGAAGCTTTCTTT. It is translated as CASSLAERGPGTEAFF.

This chain joins TRBV2 and TRBJ1-1, with 10 bases aligning to TRBD1. In germline, CDR1 is SNHLY, CDR2 FYNNEI. V lost 11 bases to trimming and J lost 5 bases; unmatched junction nucleotides: 8. This CDR3 has 13 residues. As DNA, the CDR3 is TGTGCCGTCAGGGGACAGGGGCTAACTGAAGCTTTCTTT. Protein: CAVRGQGLTEAFF.

Remarks on this clonotype: With a much larger clone just one base away, this may be a read error. J is TRBJ1-1 and V is TRBV4-1, with 8 bases fitting TRBD1. Germline values: CDR1 MGHRA, CDR2 YSYEKL. The CDR3 covers 17 residues. For the CDR3, the DNA is TGCGCCAGCAACCAAGTTACCAGGGGGCTCATGAACACTGAAGCTTTCTTT. Protein sequence: CASNQVTRGLMNTEAFF.

V and J are TRBV6-6 and TRBJ1-2; TRBD1 might be the D (5 bases). This CDR3 has 16 amino acids. V lost 2 bases and J lost 4, with 17 bases in between. The germline CDR1 and CDR2 sequences are MNHNY and SVGAGI (reference sequence). CDR3 amino acids: CASSYRGRIRSYGYTF. CDR3 DNA sequence: TGTGCCAGCAGTTACCGGGGCAGGATACGATCCTATGGCTACACCTTC.

The chain couples TRBV7-2 to TRBJ1-2; 11 bases map to TRBD1. V dropped 1 base and J dropped 8; count of bases not matched to a gene: 0. Germline-derived CDR1 and CDR2 are SGHTA and FQGNSA. The CDR3 has 13 residues. CDR3 sequence (DNA): TGTGCCAGCAGCTTAGGGACAGGGGGCGGCTACACCTTC. It encodes CASSLGTGGGYTF. Full variable domain (rest looked up from reference TRBV7-2 and TRBJ1-2): GAGVSQSPSNKVTEKGKDVELRCDPISGHTALYWYRQSLGQGLEFLIYFQGNSAPDKSGLPSDRFSAERTGGSVSTLTIQRTQQEDSAVYLCASSLGTGGGYTFGSGTRLTVV.

The chain combines TRBV10-3 with TRBJ1-2; no clear D. Deletions cut 8 bases from V and 0 bases from J, with 7 bases between. In germline, CDR1 is ENHRY, CDR2 SYGVKD. This CDR3 is 12 amino acids long. The CDR3: CAILDSNYGYTF. CDR3 in DNA: TGTGCCATCCTCGACTCTAACTATGGCTACACCTTC.

This clonotype was seen at least ten times. This chain joins TRBV20-1 and TRBJ2-1; 7 nucleotides align to TRBD2. Germline V lookup: CDR1 DFQATT, CDR2 SNEGSKA (reference sequence). The CDR3 runs to 13 residues. J gave up 8 bases and V 3 bases, and 7 bases lay outside the gene matches. CDR3 DNA: TGCAGTGCTAGGGGACTACCTACGGATGAGCAGTTCTTC. It codes for CSARGLPTDEQFF.

This chain joins TRBV19 and TRBJ1-4, with 8 bases fitting TRBD1. The V gene end was trimmed by 7 bases and the J gene end by 5 bases; junction bases not matched to a gene: 12. The germline gives CDR1 LNHDA, CDR2 SQIVND (reference sequence). The CDR3 length is 16 residues. CDR3 region: CASTPLGTGRNEKLFF. For the CDR3, the DNA is TGTGCCAGTACCCCCCTTGGGACAGGCCGGAATGAAAAACTGTTTTTT.

The chain recombines TRBV3-1 with TRBJ2-3; D not resolved. Looked up from germline, CDR1 is LGHDT and CDR2 is YNNKEL (reference sequence). V lost 1 base to trimming and J lost 5 bases, with 4 bases between them. The CDR3 covers 12 residues. CDR3 nucleotides: TGTGCCAGCAGCCAAGCTCAAGATACGCAGTATTTT. This gives the protein CASSQAQDTQYF.

Concerning this clonotype itself: Germline is not matched at one junction end, which may reflect a read error. The chain carries TRBV5-6 and TRBJ1-1, with D perhaps matching TRBD1 (5 bases). Germline assignment: CDR1 SGHDT and CDR2 YYEEEE. The CDR3 runs 15 residues. The CDR3 sequence: CVSSLGVNLNTEAFF. The DNA for the CDR3 is TGTGTCAGCAGCTTGGGGGTGAACCTGAACACTGAAGCTTTCTTT. Filled out from reference TRBV5-6 and TRBJ1-1, the complete variable domain reads DAGVTQSPTHLIKTRGQQVTLRCSPKSGHDTVSWYQQALGQGPQFIFQYYEEEERQRGNFPDRFSGHQFPNYSSELNVNALLLGDSALYLCVSSLGVNLNTEAFFGQGTRLTVV.